This T cell receptor (beta chain) came from a study of cytomegalovirus exposure and HLA in healthy donors. Study results and limitations: Roughly uniform depth of sequencing across donors was assumed in presence/absence analyses.

A remark on this clone: The antigen is not known.

Germline CDR1 MDHEN, CDR2 SYDVKM. The CDR3 loop spans 13 amino acids. The V end was cut by 2 bases, the J end by 5 bases, with 9 bases between. The PCR used 60 Vbeta and 13 Jbeta primers. Some clones are missing from TCRdb's copy, which holds only in-frame ones; the method was immunoSEQ multiplex PCR. Seen here are some 190,000 clones, 60% to 85% observed once, and the top ten hold around 1.6%. Sequencing was performed on PBMCs. This chain joins TRBV28 and TRBJ2-5; the D gene is possibly TRBD1 (6 bases). This TCR came from a man younger than 30 in good health and CMV-seronegative. CDR3 sequence: CASSLRTVETQYF. The CDR3 coding sequence is TGTGCCAGCAGTTTACGGACAGTGGAGACCCAGTACTTC.